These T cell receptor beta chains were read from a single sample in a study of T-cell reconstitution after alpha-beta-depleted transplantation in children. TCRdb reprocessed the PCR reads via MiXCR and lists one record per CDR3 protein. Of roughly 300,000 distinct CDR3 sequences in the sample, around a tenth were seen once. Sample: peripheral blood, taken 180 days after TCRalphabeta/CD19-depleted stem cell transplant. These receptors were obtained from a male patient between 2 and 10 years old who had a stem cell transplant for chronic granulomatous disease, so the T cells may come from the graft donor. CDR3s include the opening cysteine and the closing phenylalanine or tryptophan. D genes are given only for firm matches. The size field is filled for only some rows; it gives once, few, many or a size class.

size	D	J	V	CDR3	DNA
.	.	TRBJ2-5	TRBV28	CASTARGIQETQYF	TGTGCCAGCACTGCCAGGGGAATCCAAGAGACCCAGTACTTC
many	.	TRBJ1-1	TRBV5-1	CASSLQGIGDTEAFF	TGCGCCAGCAGCTTGCAGGGGATAGGGGACACTGAAGCTTTCTTT
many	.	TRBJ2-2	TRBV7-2	CASSLVSSTNTGELFF	TGTGCCAGCAGCTTAGTTTCGTCTACGAACACCGGGGAGCTGTTTTTT
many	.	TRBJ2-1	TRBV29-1	CSVEGRNEQFF	TGCAGCGTTGAAGGTCGCAATGAGCAGTTCTTC
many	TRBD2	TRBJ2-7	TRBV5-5	CASSSSGGAYEQYF	TGTGCCAGCAGTTCTAGCGGGGGGGCCTACGAGCAGTACTTC
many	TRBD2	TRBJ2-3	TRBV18	CASSPLRESTDTQYF	TGTGCCAGCTCACCTTTGCGGGAGAGCACAGATACGCAGTATTTT
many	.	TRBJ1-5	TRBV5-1	CASSSDGTSNQPQHF	TGCGCCAGCAGCTCGGACGGAACTAGCAATCAGCCCCAGCATTTT
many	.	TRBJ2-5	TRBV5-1	CASRADLPYQETQYF	TGCGCCAGCAGAGCGGACCTTCCGTACCAAGAGACCCAGTACTTC
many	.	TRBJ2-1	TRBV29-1	CSAADGDSGEQFF	TGCAGCGCTGCGGACGGGGACTCAGGTGAGCAGTTCTTC
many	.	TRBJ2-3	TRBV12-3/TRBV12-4	CASSPPGVSSTDTQYF	TGTGCCAGCAGCCCCCCAGGGGTTTCTAGCACAGATACGCAGTATTTT
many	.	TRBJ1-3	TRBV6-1	CASNFHRVGNTIYF	TGTGCCAGCAACTTTCACAGGGTAGGAAACACCATATATTTT
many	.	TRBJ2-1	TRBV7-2	CASSFPQVNEQFF	TGTGCCAGCAGCTTCCCCCAGGTTAATGAGCAGTTCTTC
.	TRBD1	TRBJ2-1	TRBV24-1	CATSPNSGTDYNEQFF	TGTGCCACCAGTCCAAACTCCGGGACAGACTACAATGAGCAGTTCTTC
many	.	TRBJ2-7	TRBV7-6	CASSLDRAGLGEQYF	TGTGCCAGCAGCTTAGATCGGGCAGGGTTGGGCGAGCAGTACTTC
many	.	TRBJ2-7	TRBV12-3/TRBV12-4	CASSLSGQVDSRRSYEQYF	TGTGCCAGCAGTTTATCTGGACAAGTTGACTCCCGTCGCTCCTACGAGCAGTACTTC
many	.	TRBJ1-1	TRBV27	CASSFSGQRNTEAFF	TGTGCCAGCAGTTTCTCCGGACAGCGGAACACTGAAGCTTTCTTT
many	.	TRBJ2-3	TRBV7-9	CASRKIGSDTQYF	TGTGCCAGCAGAAAAATAGGCTCAGATACGCAGTATTTT
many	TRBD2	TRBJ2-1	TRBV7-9	CASSLRGGREQFF	TGTGCCAGCAGCTTACGGGGGGGACGTGAGCAGTTCTTC
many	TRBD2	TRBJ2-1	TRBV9	CASSAGRGAAYNEQFF	TGTGCCAGCAGCGCCGGGCGGGGGGCCGCGTACAATGAGCAGTTCTTC
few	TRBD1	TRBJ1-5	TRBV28	CASSLLAGQGRLGNQPQHF	TGTGCCAGCAGTTTACTCGCGGGACAGGGACGATTGGGCAATCAGCCCCAGCATTTT
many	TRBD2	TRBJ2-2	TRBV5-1	CASSLLAGVGTGELFF	TGCGCCAGCAGCCTACTAGCGGGAGTGGGCACCGGGGAGCTGTTTTTT
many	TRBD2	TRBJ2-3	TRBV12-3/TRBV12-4	CASREGLAGADTQYF	TGTGCCAGCAGAGAAGGACTAGCGGGGGCAGATACGCAGTATTTT
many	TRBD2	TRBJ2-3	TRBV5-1	CASRAGTSGIGKAQYF	TGCGCCAGCAGGGCCGGGACTAGCGGGATTGGAAAGGCGCAGTATTTT
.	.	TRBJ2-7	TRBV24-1	CATSDPKDSSYEQYF	TGTGCCACCAGTGACCCTAAGGACAGCTCCTACGAGCAGTACTTC
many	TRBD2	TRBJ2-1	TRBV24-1	CATSDPTSGSSYNEQFF	TGTGCCACCAGTGACCCCACTAGCGGGAGCTCCTACAATGAGCAGTTCTTC
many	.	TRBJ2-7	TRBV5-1	CASREIYRASYEQYF	TGCGCCAGCAGAGAGATTTACAGGGCTTCCTACGAGCAGTACTTC
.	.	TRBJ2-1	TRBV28	CASSPFGSPHEQFF	TGTGCCAGCAGCCCCTTTGGGAGCCCCCATGAGCAGTTCTTC
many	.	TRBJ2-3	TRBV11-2	CASSLNRASTDTQYF	TGTGCCAGCAGCTTGAACAGGGCCAGCACAGATACGCAGTATTTT
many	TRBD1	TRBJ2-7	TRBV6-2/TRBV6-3	CASRTTGGAGYEQYF	TGTGCCAGCAGGACAACAGGGGGCGCTGGCTACGAGCAGTACTTC
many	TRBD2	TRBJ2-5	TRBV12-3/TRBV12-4	CASSIRTSGWFNETQYF	TGTGCCAGCAGTATTAGGACTAGCGGGTGGTTCAATGAGACCCAGTACTTC
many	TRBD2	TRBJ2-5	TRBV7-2	CASSHPYRGEETQYF	TGTGCCAGCAGCCATCCCTATCGGGGGGAAGAGACCCAGTACTTC
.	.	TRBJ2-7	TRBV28	CAMGPRHLYNLGEQYF	TGTGCCATGGGCCCGAGGCACCTGTACAACCTAGGCGAGCAGTACTTC
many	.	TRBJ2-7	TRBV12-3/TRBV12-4	CASRGKSYEQYF	TGTGCCAGCAGGGGAAAAAGTTACGAGCAGTACTTC
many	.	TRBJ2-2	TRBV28	CASSFYDRYNTGELFF	TGTGCCAGCAGTTTTTATGACAGATACAACACCGGGGAGCTGTTTTTT
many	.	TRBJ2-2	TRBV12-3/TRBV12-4	CASSPLADTGELFF	TGTGCCAGCAGCCCACTAGCTGATACCGGGGAGCTGTTTTTT
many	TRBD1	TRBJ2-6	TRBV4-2	CASSHLGQAKSGGANVLTF	TGTGCCAGCAGCCACCTCGGACAGGCGAAGTCTGGTGGGGCCAACGTCCTGACTTTC
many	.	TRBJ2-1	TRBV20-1	CSARAGGSEQFF	TGCAGTGCTAGAGCTGGGGGCAGCGAGCAGTTCTTC
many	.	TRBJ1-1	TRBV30	CAWSVTKIPKMNTEAFF	TGTGCCTGGAGTGTTACAAAAATTCCAAAGATGAACACTGAAGCTTTCTTT
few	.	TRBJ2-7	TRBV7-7	CASSSLCEQYF	TGTGCTAGCAGCTCCCTATGCGAGCAGTACTTC